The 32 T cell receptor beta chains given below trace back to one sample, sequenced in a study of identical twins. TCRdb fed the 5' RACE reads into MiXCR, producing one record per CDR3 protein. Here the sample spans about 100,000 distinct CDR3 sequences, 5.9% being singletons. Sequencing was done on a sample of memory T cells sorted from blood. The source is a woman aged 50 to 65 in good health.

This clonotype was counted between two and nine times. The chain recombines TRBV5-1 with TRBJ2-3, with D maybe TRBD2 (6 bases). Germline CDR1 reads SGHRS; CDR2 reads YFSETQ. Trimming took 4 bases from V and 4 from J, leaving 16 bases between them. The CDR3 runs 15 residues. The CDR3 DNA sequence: TGCGCCAGCAGCCCGATGACTAGTCCCTCAGATACGCAGTATTTT. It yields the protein CASSPMTSPSDTQYF.

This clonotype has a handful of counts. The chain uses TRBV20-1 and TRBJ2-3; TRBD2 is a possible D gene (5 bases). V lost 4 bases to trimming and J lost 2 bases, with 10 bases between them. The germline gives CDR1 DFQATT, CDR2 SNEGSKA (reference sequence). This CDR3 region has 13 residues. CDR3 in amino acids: CSAIYRDTDTQYF. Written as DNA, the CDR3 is TGCAGTGCTATATACCGGGACACAGATACGCAGTATTTT.

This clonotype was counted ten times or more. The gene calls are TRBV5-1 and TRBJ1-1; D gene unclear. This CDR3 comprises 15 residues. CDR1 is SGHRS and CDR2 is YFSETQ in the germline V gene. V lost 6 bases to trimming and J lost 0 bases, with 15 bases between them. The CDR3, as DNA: TGCGCCAGCAAGCCGGAGGGAGGGTTGAACACTGAAGCTTTCTTT. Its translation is CASKPEGGLNTEAFF.

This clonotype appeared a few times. The CDR3 protein is CASSLLLVSYEQYV. CDR3 nucleotide sequence: TGTGCCAGCAGCTTGCTTTTGGTCTCCTACGAGCAGTACGTC. The chain couples TRBV2 to TRBJ2-7; unclear D gene. CDR1 is SNHLY, CDR2 FYNNEI, per germline. This CDR3 region has 14 residues. Deletions cut 6 bases from V and 0 bases from J, with 12 bases between.

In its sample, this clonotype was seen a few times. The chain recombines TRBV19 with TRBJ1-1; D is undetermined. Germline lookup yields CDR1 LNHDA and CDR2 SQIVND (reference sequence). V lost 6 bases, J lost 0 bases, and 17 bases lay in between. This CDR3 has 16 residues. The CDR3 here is CASRRDGAGVNTEAFF. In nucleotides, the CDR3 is TGTGCCAGTAGAAGGGATGGTGCGGGAGTGAACACTGAAGCTTTCTTT.

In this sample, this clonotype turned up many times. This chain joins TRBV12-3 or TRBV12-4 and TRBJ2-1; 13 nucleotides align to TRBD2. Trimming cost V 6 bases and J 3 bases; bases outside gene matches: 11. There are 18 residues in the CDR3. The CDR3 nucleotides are TGTGCCAGCAGGACCGGGACTAGCGGGATGAGGGTCTACAATGAGCAGTTCTTC. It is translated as CASRTGTSGMRVYNEQFF.

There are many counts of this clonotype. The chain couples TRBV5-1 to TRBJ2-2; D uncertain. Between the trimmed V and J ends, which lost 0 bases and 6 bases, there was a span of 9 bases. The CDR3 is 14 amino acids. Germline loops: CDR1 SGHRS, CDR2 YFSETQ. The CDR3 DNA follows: TGCGCCAGCAGCTTGGAACGTCCCCCCGGGGAGCTGTTTTTT. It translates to CASSLERPPGELFF.

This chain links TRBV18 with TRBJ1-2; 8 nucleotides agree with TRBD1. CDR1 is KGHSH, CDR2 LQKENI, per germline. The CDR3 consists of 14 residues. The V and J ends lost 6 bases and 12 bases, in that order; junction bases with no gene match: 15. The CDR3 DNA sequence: TGTGCCAGCTCCCAGATTGGAACGACAGGGGAGGACACCTTC. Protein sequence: CASSQIGTTGEDTF. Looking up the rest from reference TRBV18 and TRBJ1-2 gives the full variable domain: NAGVMQNPRHLVRRRGQEARLRCSPMKGHSHVYWYRQLPEEGLKFMVYLQKENIIDESGMPKERFSAEFPKEGPSILRIQQVVRGDSAAYFCASSQIGTTGEDTFGSGTRLTVV.

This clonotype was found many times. CDR3 loop: CATSEGHLYGYTF. CDR3 nucleotide sequence: TGTGCCACCAGTGAGGGACATCTCTATGGCTACACCTTC. The V gene is TRBV15, the J gene TRBJ1-2, with D possibly being TRBD1 (6 bases). V shed 6 bases and J shed 4 bases, with 12 bases lying between them. The CDR3 is 13 amino acids. Per the germline V gene, CDR1 is LNHNV and CDR2 is YYDKDF (reference sequence).

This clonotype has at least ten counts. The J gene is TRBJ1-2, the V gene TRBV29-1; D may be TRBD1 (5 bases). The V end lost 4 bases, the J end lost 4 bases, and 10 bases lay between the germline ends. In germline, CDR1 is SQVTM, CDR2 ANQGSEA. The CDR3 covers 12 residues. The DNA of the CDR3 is TGCAGCGTTGCCCAGGGTAGCTATGGCTACACCTTC. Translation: CSVAQGSYGYTF.

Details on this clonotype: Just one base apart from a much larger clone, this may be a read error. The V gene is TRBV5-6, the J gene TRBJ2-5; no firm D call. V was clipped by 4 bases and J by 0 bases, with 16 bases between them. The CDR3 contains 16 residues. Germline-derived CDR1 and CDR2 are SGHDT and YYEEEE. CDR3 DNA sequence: TGTGCCAGCAGCACCTATCTCGGACGGTACCAAGAGACCCAGTACTTC. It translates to CASSTYLGRYQETQYF.

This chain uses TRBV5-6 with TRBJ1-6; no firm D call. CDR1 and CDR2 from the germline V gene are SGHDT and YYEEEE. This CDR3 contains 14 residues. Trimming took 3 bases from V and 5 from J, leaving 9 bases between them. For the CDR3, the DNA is TGTGCCAGCAGCTCCGGGATCCATAATTCACCCCTCCACTTT. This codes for CASSSGIHNSPLHF.

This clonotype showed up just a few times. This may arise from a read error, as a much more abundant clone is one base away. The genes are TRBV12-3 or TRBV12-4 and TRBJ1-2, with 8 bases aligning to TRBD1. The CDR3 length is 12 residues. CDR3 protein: CASSETGDGYPF. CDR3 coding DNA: TGTGCCAGCAGTGAGACAGGGGATGGCTACCCCTTC.

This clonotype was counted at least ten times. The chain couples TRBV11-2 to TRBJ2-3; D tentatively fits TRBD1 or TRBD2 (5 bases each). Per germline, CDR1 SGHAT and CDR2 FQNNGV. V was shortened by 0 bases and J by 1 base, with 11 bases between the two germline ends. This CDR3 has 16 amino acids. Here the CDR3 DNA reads TGTGCCAGCAGCTTAGAAGGACACGGGGGCACAGATACGCAGTATTTT. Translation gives CASSLEGHGGTDTQYF.

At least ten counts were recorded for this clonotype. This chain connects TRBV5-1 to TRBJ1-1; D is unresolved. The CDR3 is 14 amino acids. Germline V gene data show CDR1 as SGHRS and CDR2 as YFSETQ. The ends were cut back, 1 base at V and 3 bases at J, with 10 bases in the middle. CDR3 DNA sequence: TGCGCCAGCAGCTTGACCAACGGGGACACTGAAGCTTTCTTT. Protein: CASSLTNGDTEAFF.

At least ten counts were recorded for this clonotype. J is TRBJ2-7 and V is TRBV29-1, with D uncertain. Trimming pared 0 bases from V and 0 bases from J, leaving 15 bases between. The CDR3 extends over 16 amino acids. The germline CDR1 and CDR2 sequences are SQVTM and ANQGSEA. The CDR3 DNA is TGCAGCGTTGAAGATCCGATCGGCGTGGACTCCTACGAGCAGTACGTC. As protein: CSVEDPIGVDSYEQYV.

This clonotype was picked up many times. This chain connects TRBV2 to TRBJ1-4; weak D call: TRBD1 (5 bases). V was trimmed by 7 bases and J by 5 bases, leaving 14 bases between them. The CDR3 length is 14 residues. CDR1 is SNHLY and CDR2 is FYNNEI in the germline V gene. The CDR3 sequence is CASIGWGPNEKLFF. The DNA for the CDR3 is TGTGCCAGCATAGGGTGGGGACCGAATGAAAAACTGTTTTTT.

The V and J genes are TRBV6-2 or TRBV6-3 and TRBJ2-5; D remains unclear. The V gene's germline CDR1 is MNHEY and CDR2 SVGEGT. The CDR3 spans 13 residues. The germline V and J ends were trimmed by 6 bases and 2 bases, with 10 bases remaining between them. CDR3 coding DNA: TGTGCCAGCAGCAGCGTGTGGCAAGAGACCCAGTACTTC. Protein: CASSSVWQETQYF.

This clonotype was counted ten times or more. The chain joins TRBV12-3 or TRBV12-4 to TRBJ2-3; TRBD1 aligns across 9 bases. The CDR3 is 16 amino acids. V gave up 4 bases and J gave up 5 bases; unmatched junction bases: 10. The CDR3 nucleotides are TGTGCCAGCAGTTCACCCGGGACAGGGTCGGAAGATACGCAGTATTTT. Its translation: CASSSPGTGSEDTQYF.

CDR3 protein: CASSPRREGVETQYF. The CDR3 coding sequence is TGTGCCAGCAGCCCAAGGCGGGAGGGCGTGGAGACCCAGTACTTC. The chain uses TRBV11-2 and TRBJ2-5, with 9 bases identical to TRBD2. This CDR3 region has 15 residues. CDR1 and CDR2 from the germline V gene are SGHAT and FQNNGV. V dropped 5 bases and J dropped 5; count of bases not matched to a gene: 9.

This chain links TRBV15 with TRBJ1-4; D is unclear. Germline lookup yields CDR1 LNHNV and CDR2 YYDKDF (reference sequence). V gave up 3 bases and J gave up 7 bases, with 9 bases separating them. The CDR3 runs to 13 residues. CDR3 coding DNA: TGTGCCACCAGCAGTTTACGGAGTGAAAAACTGTTTTTT. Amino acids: CATSSLRSEKLFF.

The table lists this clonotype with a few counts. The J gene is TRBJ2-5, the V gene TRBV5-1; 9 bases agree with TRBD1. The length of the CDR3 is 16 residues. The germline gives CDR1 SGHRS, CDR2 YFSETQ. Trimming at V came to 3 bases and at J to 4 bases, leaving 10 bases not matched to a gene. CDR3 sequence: CASSSADRGRGETQYF. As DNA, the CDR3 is TGCGCCAGCAGCTCAGCGGACAGGGGTAGAGGAGAGACCCAGTACTTC.

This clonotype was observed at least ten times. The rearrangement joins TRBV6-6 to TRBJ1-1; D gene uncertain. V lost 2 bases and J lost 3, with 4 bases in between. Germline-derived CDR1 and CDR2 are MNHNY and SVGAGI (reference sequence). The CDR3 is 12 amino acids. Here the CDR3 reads CASSYVDTEAFF. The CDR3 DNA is TGTGCCAGCAGTTACGTGGACACTGAAGCTTTCTTT.

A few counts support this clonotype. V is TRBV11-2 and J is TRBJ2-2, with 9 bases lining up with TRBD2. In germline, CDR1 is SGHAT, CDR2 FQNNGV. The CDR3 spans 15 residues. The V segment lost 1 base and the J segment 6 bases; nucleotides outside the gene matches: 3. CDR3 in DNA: TGTGCCAGCAGCTTAGGGACTAGCGTCTCCGGGGAGCTGTTTTTT. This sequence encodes CASSLGTSVSGELFF.

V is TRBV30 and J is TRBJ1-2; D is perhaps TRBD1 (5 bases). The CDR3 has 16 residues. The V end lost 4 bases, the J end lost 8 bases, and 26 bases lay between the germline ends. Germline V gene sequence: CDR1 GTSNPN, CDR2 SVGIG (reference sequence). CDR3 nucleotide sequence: TGTGCCTGGAAACCGGGACTCCTATTCGCGTTTATGGGCTACACCTTC. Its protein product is CAWKPGLLFAFMGYTF.

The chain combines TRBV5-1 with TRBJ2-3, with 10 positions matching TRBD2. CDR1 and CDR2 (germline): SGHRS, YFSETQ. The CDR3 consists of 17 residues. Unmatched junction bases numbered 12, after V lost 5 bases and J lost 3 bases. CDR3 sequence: CASRQEPSGRPTDTQYF. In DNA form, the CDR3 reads TGCGCCAGCAGACAGGAACCTAGCGGGAGACCTACAGATACGCAGTATTTT.

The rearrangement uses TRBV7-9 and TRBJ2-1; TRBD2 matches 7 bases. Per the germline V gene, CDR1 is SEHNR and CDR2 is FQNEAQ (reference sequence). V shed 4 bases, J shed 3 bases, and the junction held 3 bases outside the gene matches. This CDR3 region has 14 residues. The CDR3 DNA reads TGTGCCAGCAGCTCTGGACTAGTCTACAATGAGCAGTTCTTC. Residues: CASSSGLVYNEQFF.

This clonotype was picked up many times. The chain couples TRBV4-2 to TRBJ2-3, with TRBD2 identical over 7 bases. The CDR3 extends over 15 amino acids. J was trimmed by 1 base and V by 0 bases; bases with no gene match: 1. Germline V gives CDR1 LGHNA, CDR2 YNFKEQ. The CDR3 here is CASSQETSGTDTQYF. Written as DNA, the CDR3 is TGTGCCAGCAGCCAAGAAACTAGCGGCACAGATACGCAGTATTTT.

The CDR3 is CASSTQTGVGISYEQYF. The CDR3 DNA reads TGTGCCAGTAGTACTCAAACAGGGGTCGGGATTTCCTACGAGCAGTACTTC. The chain recombines TRBV19 with TRBJ2-7; 7 nucleotides match TRBD1. CDR3 length equals 17 residues. Germline CDR1 reads LNHDA; CDR2 reads SQIVND (reference sequence). Trimming removed 4 bases from V and 1 base from J; junction bases left unmatched: 13.

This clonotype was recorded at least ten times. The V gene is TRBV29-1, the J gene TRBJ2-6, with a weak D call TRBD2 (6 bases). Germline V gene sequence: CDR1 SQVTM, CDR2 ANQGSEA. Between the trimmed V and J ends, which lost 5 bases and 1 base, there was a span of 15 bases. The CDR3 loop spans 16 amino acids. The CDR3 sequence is CSVWDSPPSGANVLTF. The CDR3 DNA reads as TGCAGCGTTTGGGACTCCCCGCCTTCTGGGGCCAACGTCCTGACTTTC.

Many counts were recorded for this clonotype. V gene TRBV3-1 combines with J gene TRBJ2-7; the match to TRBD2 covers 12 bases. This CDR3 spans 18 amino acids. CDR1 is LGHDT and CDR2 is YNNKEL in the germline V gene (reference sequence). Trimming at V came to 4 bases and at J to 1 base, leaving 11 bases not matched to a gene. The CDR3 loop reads CASSRLAGDGMKSYEQYF. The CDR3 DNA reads TGTGCCAGCAGCCGACTAGCGGGAGATGGGATGAAATCCTACGAGCAGTACTTC.

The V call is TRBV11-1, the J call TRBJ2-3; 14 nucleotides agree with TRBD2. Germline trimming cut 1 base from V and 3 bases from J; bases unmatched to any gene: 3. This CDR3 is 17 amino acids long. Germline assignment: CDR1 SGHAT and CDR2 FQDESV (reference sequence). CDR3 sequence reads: CASSLGGTSGSTDTQYF. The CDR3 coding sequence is TGTGCCAGCAGCTTAGGGGGGACTAGCGGGAGTACAGATACGCAGTATTTT.